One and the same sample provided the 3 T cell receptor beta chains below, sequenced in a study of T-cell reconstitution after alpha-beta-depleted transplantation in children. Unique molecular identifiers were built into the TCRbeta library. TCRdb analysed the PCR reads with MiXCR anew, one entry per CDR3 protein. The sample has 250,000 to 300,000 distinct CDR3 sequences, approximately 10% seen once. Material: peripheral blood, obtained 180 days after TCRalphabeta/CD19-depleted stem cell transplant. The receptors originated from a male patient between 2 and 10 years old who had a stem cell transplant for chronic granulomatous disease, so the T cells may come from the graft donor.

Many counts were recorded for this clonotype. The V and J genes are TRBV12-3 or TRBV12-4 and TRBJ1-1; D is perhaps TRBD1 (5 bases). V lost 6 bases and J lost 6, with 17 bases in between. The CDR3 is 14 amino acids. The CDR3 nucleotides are TGTGCCAGCAGCCCTACACTGAGGGGTCCTGAAGCTTTCTTT. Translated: CASSPTLRGPEAFF.

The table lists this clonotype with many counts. CDR3 bases: TGCAGCGTTGTTCCAGGGGGGGTAGCTGGCTACACCTTC. Protein: CSVVPGGVAGYTF. The V and J genes are TRBV29-1 and TRBJ1-2; 7 bases agree with TRBD1. The V gene end was trimmed by 4 bases and the J gene end by 7 bases; junction bases not matched to a gene: 9. This CDR3 comprises 13 residues. CDR1 is SQVTM and CDR2 is ANQGSEA in the germline V gene.

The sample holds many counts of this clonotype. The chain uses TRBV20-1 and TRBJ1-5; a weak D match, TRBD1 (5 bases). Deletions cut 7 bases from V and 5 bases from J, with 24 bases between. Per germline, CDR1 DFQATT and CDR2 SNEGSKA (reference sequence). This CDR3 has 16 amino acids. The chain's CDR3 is CSGGGPDATSDQPQHF. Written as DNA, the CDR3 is TGCAGTGGGGGGGGACCGGACGCCACGAGCGATCAGCCCCAGCATTTT.